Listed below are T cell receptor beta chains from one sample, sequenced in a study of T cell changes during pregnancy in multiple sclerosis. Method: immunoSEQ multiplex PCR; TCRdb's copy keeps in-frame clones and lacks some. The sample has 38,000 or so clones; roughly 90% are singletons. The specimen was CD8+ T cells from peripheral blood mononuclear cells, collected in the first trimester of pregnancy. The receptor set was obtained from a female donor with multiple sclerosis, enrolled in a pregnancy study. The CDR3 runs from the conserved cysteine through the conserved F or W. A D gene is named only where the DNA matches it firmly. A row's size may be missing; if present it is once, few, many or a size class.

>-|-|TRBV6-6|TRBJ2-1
CASSNEGGGYNEQFF
TGTGCCAGCAGTAACGAGGGGGGGGGCTACAATGAGCAGTTCTTC
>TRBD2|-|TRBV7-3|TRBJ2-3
CASSLLGGSSTDTQYF
TGTGCCAGCAGCTTACTCGGGGGGTCGAGCACAGATACGCAGTATTTT
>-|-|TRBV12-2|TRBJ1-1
CASRSWEITEAFF
TGTGCAAGTCGCTCCTGGGAGATCACTGAAGCTTTCTTT
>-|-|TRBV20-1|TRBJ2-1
CSARLPGEQFF
TGCAGTGCTAGACTTCCAGGGGAGCAGTTCTTC
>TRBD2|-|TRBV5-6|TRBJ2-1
CASSWLADQQFF
TGTGCCAGCAGCTGGCTAGCGGACCAGCAGTTCTTC
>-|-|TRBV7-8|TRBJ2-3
CATQGGFSLRDTQYF
TGTGCCACCCAAGGCGGGTTCTCCCTTCGGGATACGCAGTATTTT
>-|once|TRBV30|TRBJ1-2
CASDQGPVANYGYTF
TGTGCCTCCGACCAGGGCCCAGTTGCTAACTATGGCTACACCTTC
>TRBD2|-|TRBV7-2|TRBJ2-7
CASSLGLAGAYYEQYF
TGTGCCAGCAGCTTGGGACTAGCGGGGGCCTACTACGAGCAGTACTTC
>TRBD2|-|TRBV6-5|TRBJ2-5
CASSYSRGLQETQYF
TGTGCCAGCAGTTACTCAAGGGGACTACAAGAGACCCAGTACTTC
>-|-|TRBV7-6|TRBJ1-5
CASSLFGGRYSNQPQHF
TGTGCCAGCAGCTTATTTGGCGGGAGATATAGCAATCAGCCCCAGCATTTT
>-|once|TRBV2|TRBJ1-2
CASSEGPGQTHYGYTF
TGTGCCAGCAGTGAAGGGCCCGGCCAGACTCACTATGGCTACACCTTC
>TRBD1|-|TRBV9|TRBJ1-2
CASSSGQVSYGYTF
TGTGCCAGCAGCAGCGGACAGGTCTCCTATGGCTACACCTTC
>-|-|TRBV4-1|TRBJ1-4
CASSQEGGSTNEKLFF
TGCGCCAGCAGCCAAGAGGGGGGATCAACTAATGAAAAACTGTTTTTT
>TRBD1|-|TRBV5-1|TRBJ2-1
CASSLAEGGRNEQFF
TGCGCCAGCAGCTTGGCCGAAGGGGGCCGGAATGAGCAGTTCTTC
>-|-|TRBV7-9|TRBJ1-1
CASSSYWGGRGGTEAFF
TGTGCCAGCAGCTCCTATTGGGGGGGCAGGGGAGGCACTGAAGCTTTCTTT
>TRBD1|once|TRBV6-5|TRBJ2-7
CASSFRPGQGSYEQYF
TGTGCCAGCAGTTTCAGACCGGGACAGGGGTCCTACGAGCAGTACTTC
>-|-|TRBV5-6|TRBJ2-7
CASSLGSNYEQYF
TGTGCCAGCAGCTTGGGCAGTAACTACGAGCAGTACTTC
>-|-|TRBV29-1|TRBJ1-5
CSVLGPGDVQPQHF
TGCAGCGTCCTGGGGCCGGGGGATGTGCAGCCCCAGCATTTT
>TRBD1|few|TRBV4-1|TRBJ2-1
CASSRWDRGMNEQFF
TGCGCCAGCAGCCGGTGGGACAGGGGAATGAATGAGCAGTTCTTC
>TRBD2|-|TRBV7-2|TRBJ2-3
CASSPYLAGGKDTQYF
TGTGCCAGCAGCCCTTATCTAGCGGGGGGTAAAGATACGCAGTATTTT
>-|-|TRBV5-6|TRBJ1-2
CASSLGQINYGYTF
TGTGCCAGCAGCTTGGGTCAGATTAACTATGGCTACACCTTC
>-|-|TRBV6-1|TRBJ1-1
CASSEVPVNTEAFF
TGTGCCAGCAGTGAAGTCCCAGTTAACACTGAAGCTTTCTTT
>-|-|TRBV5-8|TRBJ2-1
CASSAARAEQFF
TGTGCCAGCAGCGCCGCGCGGGCCGAGCAGTTCTTC
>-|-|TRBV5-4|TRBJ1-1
CASSLRPNTEAFF
TGTGCCAGCAGCTTGCGTCCGAACACTGAAGCTTTCTTT
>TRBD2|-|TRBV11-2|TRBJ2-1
CASSLWTSGGYNEQFF
TGTGCCAGCAGCTTATGGACTAGCGGGGGGTACAATGAGCAGTTCTTC
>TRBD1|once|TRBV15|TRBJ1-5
CATSRDRGSGQPQHF
TGTGCCACCAGCAGAGACAGGGGGAGCGGTCAGCCCCAGCATTTT
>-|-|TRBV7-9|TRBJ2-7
CASSLGQGNDEQYF
TGTGCCAGCAGCTTGGGGCAGGGGAACGACGAGCAGTACTTC
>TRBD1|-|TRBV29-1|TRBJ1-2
CSVPLLTDRDRGYTF
TGCAGCGTACCTCTGTTGACGGACAGGGATAGAGGCTACACCTTC
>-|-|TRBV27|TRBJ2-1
CASSFLGDNEQFF
TGTGCCAGCAGTTTTTTAGGGGACAATGAGCAGTTCTTC
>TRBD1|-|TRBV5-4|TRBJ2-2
CASSQAGTGYTGELFF
TGTGCCAGCAGCCAAGCTGGGACAGGGTACACCGGGGAGCTGTTTTTT
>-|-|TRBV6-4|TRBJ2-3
CASSDSTGTDTQYF
TGTGCCAGCAGTGACTCGACAGGCACAGATACGCAGTATTTT
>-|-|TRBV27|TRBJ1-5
CASSSVNQPQHF
TGTGCCAGCAGTTCGGTTAATCAGCCCCAGCATTTT
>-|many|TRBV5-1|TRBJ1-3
CASSSDIVSGNTIYF
TGCGCCAGCAGCTCGGACATCGTCTCTGGAAACACCATATATTTT
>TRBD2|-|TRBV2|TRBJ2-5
CASNLPGGDPSYQETQYF
TGTGCCAGCAACCTCCCCGGGGGGGACCCTTCTTATCAAGAGACCCAGTACTTC
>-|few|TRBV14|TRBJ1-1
CASSQLGGTEAFF
TGTGCCAGCAGCCAGCTCGGGGGCACTGAAGCTTTCTTT
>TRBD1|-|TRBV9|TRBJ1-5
CASSGDRESNQPQHF
TGTGCCAGCAGCGGGGACAGGGAGAGCAATCAGCCCCAGCATTTT
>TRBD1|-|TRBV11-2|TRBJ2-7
CASSLGAGGYYEQYF
TGTGCCAGCAGCTTAGGGGCAGGGGGCTACTACGAGCAGTACTTC
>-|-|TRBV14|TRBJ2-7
CASSQEATNAYEQYF
TGTGCCAGCAGCCAAGAGGCCACGAACGCCTACGAGCAGTACTTC
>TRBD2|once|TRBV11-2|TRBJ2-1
CASSSTSESFPEQFF
TGTGCCAGCAGCTCAACTAGCGAGTCCTTTCCCGAGCAGTTCTTC
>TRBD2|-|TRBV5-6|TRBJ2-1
CASSLAASGSLHEQFF
TGTGCCAGCAGCTTGGCGGCGAGCGGGAGTTTGCATGAGCAGTTCTTC
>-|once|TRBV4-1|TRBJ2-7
CASSPRTNAYEQYF
TGCGCCAGCAGCCCCCGGACAAACGCCTACGAGCAGTACTTC
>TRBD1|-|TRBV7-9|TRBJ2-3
CASSLPLTGPPTDTQYF
TGTGCCAGCAGCTTACCCTTGACAGGGCCCCCCACAGATACGCAGTATTTT
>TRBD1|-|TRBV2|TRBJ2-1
CASRLPGQGHNEQFF
TGTGCCAGCAGGCTTCCGGGACAGGGGCACAATGAGCAGTTCTTC
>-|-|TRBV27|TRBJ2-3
CASSFLQGTDTQYF
TGTGCCAGCAGTTTCCTGCAGGGAACAGATACGCAGTATTTT
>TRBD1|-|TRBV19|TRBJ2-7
CASSTGRDRDEQYF
TGTGCCAGTAGTACCGGCCGGGACAGGGACGAGCAGTACTTC
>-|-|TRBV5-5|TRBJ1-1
CASMGGGEAFF
TGTGCCAGCATGGGAGGTGGTGAAGCTTTCTTT
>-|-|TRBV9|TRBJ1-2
CASSVGSNYGYTF
TGTGCCAGCAGCGTTGGCAGTAACTATGGCTACACCTTC
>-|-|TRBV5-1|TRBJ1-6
CASSYGEGGNSPLHF
TGCGCCAGCAGCTACGGGGAAGGAGGTAATTCACCCCTCCACTTT
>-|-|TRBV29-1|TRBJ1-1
CSVEGQGNTEAFF
TGCAGCGTTGAAGGTCAGGGGAACACTGAAGCTTTCTTT
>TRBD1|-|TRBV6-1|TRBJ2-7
CASSASGTDQYEQYF
TGTGCCAGCAGCGCATCTGGGACAGATCAATACGAGCAGTACTTC
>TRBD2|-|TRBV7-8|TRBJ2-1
CASSTVAGRGYNEQFF
TGTGCCAGCAGCACCGTAGCGGGGAGGGGGTACAATGAGCAGTTCTTC
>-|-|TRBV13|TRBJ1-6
CASRLGGKPLHF
TGTGCCAGCCGCTTGGGGGGGAAACCCCTCCACTTT
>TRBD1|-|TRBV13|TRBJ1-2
CASSRRTGRTGSLGYTF
TGTGCCAGCAGCAGACGGACAGGGAGGACTGGGTCTTTGGGCTACACCTTC
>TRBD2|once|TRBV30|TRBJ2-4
CAWSPSGGLRNIQYF
TGTGCCTGGAGTCCGAGCGGGGGGTTGAGAAACATTCAGTACTTC
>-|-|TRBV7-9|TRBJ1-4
CASSLKSGANEKLFF
TGTGCCAGCAGCTTAAAGTCAGGGGCCAATGAAAAACTGTTTTTT